These T cell receptor beta chains were read from a single sample in a study of beta chain features in type 1 diabetes. Libraries were prepared by immunoSEQ multiplex PCR; TCRdb keeps only in-frame clonotypes and omits some of them. The sample records about 160,000 clones, roughly 63% being singletons. Sequenced input: naive CD4+ T cells from blood. The receptor set was obtained from a man under 40 with type 1 diabetes. CDR3s include the opening cysteine and the closing phenylalanine or tryptophan. D genes are given only for firm matches. The size of a clone is reported for some rows only, either as once, few or many, or as a class for expanded clones.

clone_size j_call v_call d_call cdr3_nt cdr3_aa
NA TRBJ2-5 TRBV18 NA TGTGCCAGCTCAGAACCTCAAGAGACCCAGTACTTC CASSEPQETQYF
NA TRBJ2-5 TRBV30 NA TGTGCCTGGTCCTCGCCTCAGGGTATAGGGGAGACCCAGTACTTC CAWSSPQGIGETQYF
NA TRBJ2-3 TRBV7-2 NA TGTGCCAGCAGCTCCTGGCATGCGGGCGCAGATACGCAGTATTTT CASSSWHAGADTQYF
NA TRBJ2-1 TRBV7-2 TRBD1 TGTGCCAGCAGCCCGAGGGACAGGGGAACGAATGAGCAGTTCTTC CASSPRDRGTNEQFF
NA TRBJ1-1 TRBV7-9 TRBD1 TGTGCCAGCAGTGACGACAGGGGCCGGGCTTTCTTT CASSDDRGRAFF
NA TRBJ1-1 TRBV7-2 NA TGTGCCAGCAGCTTAGCAGGGAACACTGAAGCTTTCTTT CASSLAGNTEAFF
NA TRBJ2-1 TRBV29-1 TRBD1 TGCAGCGGGGCGCGGACAGGGATATGGAATGAGCAGTTCTTC CSGARTGIWNEQFF
few TRBJ1-1 TRBV7-9 TRBD1 TGTGCCAGCAGCCATAGGGGGCTGGGGAACACTGAAGCTTTCTTT CASSHRGLGNTEAFF
NA TRBJ1-1 TRBV29-1 NA TGCAGCGGTGGGGGTGGCCCTGAAGCTTTCTTT CSGGGGPEAFF
NA TRBJ1-1 TRBV29-1 TRBD1 TGCAGCGTTCGGGGACAGGAGAACACTGAAGCTTTCTTT CSVRGQENTEAFF
NA TRBJ1-1 TRBV7-9 NA TGTGCCAGCAGTTCAGACCGGGGCACTGAAGCTTTCTTT CASSSDRGTEAFF
few TRBJ2-1 TRBV4-2 NA TGTGCCAGCAGCCAAGATCACAACTCCTACAATGAGCAGTTCTTC CASSQDHNSYNEQFF
NA TRBJ2-1 TRBV30 TRBD2 TGTGCCTGCCAGACTAGCGGGGGGAACAATGAGCAGTTCTTC CACQTSGGNNEQFF
few TRBJ2-7 TRBV30 NA TGTGCCTGGAGGGCAGGGGTTACGGGCGAGCAGTACTTC CAWRAGVTGEQYF